The 25 T cell receptor beta chains in this list originate from one sample, sequenced in a study of blood T cell repertoires in COVID-19. Produced via immunoSEQ multiplex PCR; TCRdb's table is partial and in-frame only. The table has roughly 200,000 clones, around 83% seen once; the top ten hold roughly 7.8%. The sample was peripheral blood. The source of these receptors is a man aged 40-55 years with active or convalescent COVID-19.

This clone was seen only once. The chain carries TRBV7-9 and TRBJ1-4; D is uncertain. V was cut by 3 bases and J by 4 bases, with 12 bases left in between. Germline V CDR1 and CDR2: SEHNR, FQNEAQ (reference sequence). This CDR3 spans 15 amino acids. The CDR3 loop is CASSFERSFNEKLFF. The CDR3 DNA sequence: TGTGCCAGCAGCTTCGAAAGGAGCTTTAATGAAAAACTGTTTTTT.

V is TRBV3-1 (or the pseudogene TRBV3-2) and J is TRBJ2-3; perhaps TRBD2 as D (7 bases). There are 16 residues in the CDR3. Germline lookup yields CDR1 LGHDT and CDR2 YNNKEL (reference sequence). V lost 6 bases to trimming and J lost 2 bases, with 18 bases between them. The CDR3 reads CASSRPGGGPTDTQYF. Here the CDR3 DNA reads TGTGCCAGCAGTAGGCCGGGCGGGGGCCCCACAGATACGCAGTATTTT.

This clone was picked up one time. V gene TRBV2 combines with J gene TRBJ1-2, with D perhaps matching TRBD1 (5 bases). The ends were cut back, 0 bases at V and 8 bases at J, with 10 bases in the middle. The CDR3 runs to 13 residues. Germline CDR1 and CDR2: SNHLY and FYNNEI. The CDR3 loop is CASSEASGGGYTF. DNA for the CDR3: TGTGCCAGCAGTGAAGCGTCCGGGGGAGGCTACACCTTC.

About this clone: Other DNA sequences in this sample translate to the same CDR3. This chain connects TRBV7-3 to TRBJ2-3; 10 bases agree with TRBD2. The germline V gene has CDR1 SGHTA and CDR2 FQGTGA. V lost 5 bases and J lost 3; bases outside the gene matches: 5. This CDR3 region has 15 residues. CDR3 region: CASSPLAGSTDTQYF. Written as DNA, the CDR3 is TGTGCCAGCAGCCCACTAGCGGGATCAACAGATACGCAGTATTTT.

The J gene is TRBJ2-3, the V gene TRBV27; no firm D call. Germline loops: CDR1 MNHEY, CDR2 SMNVEV (reference sequence). This CDR3 has 14 residues. The ends were cut back, 3 bases at V and 6 bases at J, with 13 bases in the middle. CDR3: CASSFDLNGDTQYF. The CDR3 DNA reads as TGTGCCAGCAGTTTCGACCTAAACGGGGATACGCAGTATTTT.

This clone has more than one count but fewer than ten. This chain uses TRBV19 with TRBJ1-3; possibly TRBD1 for D (6 bases). The CDR3 spans 15 residues. The germline V gene has CDR1 LNHDA and CDR2 SQIVND (reference sequence). Trimming took 4 bases from V and 1 from J, leaving 11 bases between them. CDR3 nucleotide sequence: TGTGCCAGTAGTACGGTCAGGGGTTCTGGAAACACCATATATTTT. Its protein product is CASSTVRGSGNTIYF. The full variable domain, with the rest looked up from reference TRBV19 and TRBJ1-3, is DGGITQSPKYLFRKEGQNVTLSCEQNLNHDAMYWYRQDPGQGLRLIYYSQIVNDFQKGDIAEGYSVSREKKESFPLTVTSAQKNPTAFYLCASSTVRGSGNTIYFGEGSWLTVV.

The genes are TRBV10-3 and TRBJ1-4, with no clear D. This CDR3 contains 14 residues. Germline V gene lookup returns CDR1 ENHRY and CDR2 SYGVKD. The V end was cut by 0 bases, the J end by 6 bases, with 8 bases between. CDR3 residues: CAISESIPDEKLFF. In nucleotides, the CDR3 is TGTGCCATCAGTGAGTCGATACCGGATGAAAAACTGTTTTTT.

The chain links TRBV5-4 to TRBJ1-2; tentatively, D is TRBD1 (6 bases). Deletions cut 0 bases from V and 8 bases from J, with 20 bases between. CDR3 length equals 16 residues. Germline-derived CDR1 and CDR2 are SGHNT and YYREEE (reference sequence). CDR3 DNA: TGTGCCAGCAGCTTGGATGGGACACAGGCCAGAAGGGGCTACACCTTC. Protein sequence: CASSLDGTQARRGYTF. Complete variable domain (other parts from reference TRBV5-4 and TRBJ1-2): ETGVTQSPTHLIKTRGQQVTLRCSSQSGHNTVSWYQQALGQGPQFIFQYYREEENGRGNFPPRFSGLQFPNYSSELNVNALELDDSALYLCASSLDGTQARRGYTFGSGTRLTVV.

The J gene is TRBJ1-1, the V gene TRBV29-1; no reliable D call. The CDR3 has 11 residues. V shed 2 bases and J shed 8 bases, with 9 bases lying between them. CDR1 and CDR2 from the germline V gene are SQVTM and ANQGSEA. The CDR3 coding sequence is TGCAGCGTTGAACCCCCGGTGGAAGCTTTCTTT. It is translated as CSVEPPVEAFF.

The chain has TRBV6-6 and TRBJ2-4; maybe TRBD2 (5 bases). V lost 4 bases and J lost 5, with 18 bases in between. The CDR3 contains 16 residues. The germline V gene has CDR1 MNHNY and CDR2 SVGAGI (reference sequence). CDR3 protein: CASSSGKADRENIQYF. The CDR3 DNA follows: TGTGCCAGCAGTTCGGGGAAAGCGGATCGGGAAAACATTCAGTACTTC.

The V gene is TRBV11-3, the J gene TRBJ1-5; D gene ambiguous. Germline V gene lookup returns CDR1 SGHNT and CDR2 YENEEA. V dropped 3 bases and J dropped 7 bases, with 10 bases sitting between them. The length of the CDR3 is 13 residues. CDR3 sequence (DNA): TGTGCCAGCAGCTTTTCCAGCGGGCAGCCCCAGCATTTT. Translated: CASSFSSGQPQHF.

CDR3 coding DNA: TGTGCCAGCAGCTTATTATCGGTGGGGAGGGCTTTCTTT. Encoded protein: CASSLLSVGRAFF. The V call is TRBV13, the J call TRBJ1-1; the D is unclear. This CDR3 has 13 residues. Germline V gene sequence: CDR1 PRHDT, CDR2 FYEKMQ (reference sequence). Trimming stripped 2 bases from V and 11 bases from J, with 15 bases between.

This chain uses TRBV7-9 with TRBJ1-1; 8 nucleotides match TRBD1. This CDR3 comprises 13 residues. The germline CDR1 and CDR2 sequences are SEHNR and FQNEAQ (reference sequence). After removal of 5 bases from V and 11 bases from J, the junction contained 10 bases not matched to a gene. Here the CDR3 reads CASSGQGLSPAFF. Here the CDR3 DNA reads TGTGCCAGCAGCGGACAGGGTCTTTCGCCGGCTTTCTTT.

The rearrangement uses TRBV10-3 and TRBJ2-1; D unclear. The V gene lost 2 bases and the J gene lost 7 bases, with 12 bases spanning the gap. The CDR3 covers 14 residues. Germline-derived CDR1 and CDR2 are ENHRY and SYGVKD. The CDR3 bases are TGTGCCATCAGTGAGCTAGGATCGAGGAATGAGCAGTTCTTC. It codes for CAISELGSRNEQFF.

The CDR3 reads CASRSQGTEAFF. As DNA, the CDR3 is TGTGCCAGCAGATCTCAGGGGACTGAAGCTTTCTTT. The V call is TRBV7-9, the J call TRBJ1-1; TRBD1 might be the D (6 bases). The CDR3 contains 12 residues. With 6 bases removed from V and 5 bases from J, the gap between germline ends came to 10 bases. Germline V gene sequence: CDR1 SEHNR, CDR2 FQNEAQ (reference sequence).

This chain connects TRBV10-1 to TRBJ2-2; 10 nucleotides line up with TRBD1. This CDR3 has 15 amino acids. Germline lookup yields CDR1 WNHNN and CDR2 SYGVQD (reference sequence). J was trimmed by 5 bases and V by 8 bases; bases with no gene match: 8. CDR3 coding DNA: TGCGCCAGCGCCGGGGACAGGGGAACTACCGGGGAGCTGTTTTTT. It is translated as CASAGDRGTTGELFF.

V is TRBV24-1 and J is TRBJ2-3; 8 bases line up with TRBD1. V was clipped by 5 bases and J by 4 bases; unmatched bases: 7. The CDR3 consists of 15 residues. From germline, CDR1 is KGHDR and CDR2 SFDVKD. The CDR3 DNA is TGTGCCACCAGTGCAGGACAGGGTTTCGCAGATACGCAGTATTTT. Residues: CATSAGQGFADTQYF.

The rearrangement links TRBV24-1 to TRBJ1-2, with a weak D call TRBD1 (5 bases). V lost 3 bases, J lost 6 bases, and 13 bases lay in between. The CDR3 loop spans 14 amino acids. The germline V gene has CDR1 KGHDR and CDR2 SFDVKD. CDR3 in DNA: TGTGCCACCAGTGATGCTAGGACATTGGATGGCTACACCTTC. Encoded protein: CATSDARTLDGYTF.

The sample holds a few counts of this clone. This chain joins TRBV4-1 and TRBJ2-1; 8 nucleotides agree with TRBD1. V was clipped by 3 bases and J by 4 bases; unmatched bases: 5. The CDR3 length is 15 residues. Germline CDR1 is MGHRA and CDR2 is YSYEKL. The CDR3 loop reads CASSQPRTGYNEQFF. Written as DNA, the CDR3 is TGCGCCAGCAGCCAGCCCCGGACAGGGTACAATGAGCAGTTCTTC.

In its sample, this clone was seen a few times. This chain connects TRBV27 to TRBJ2-1; 9 bases agree with TRBD2. The germline V gene has CDR1 MNHEY and CDR2 SMNVEV (reference sequence). V was pared by 10 bases and J by 4 bases, with 17 bases of the junction left unmatched. This CDR3 is built from 17 residues. CDR3 coding DNA: TGTGCCACCGTGATTAAGGCGGCGGGAGGGCTATACAATGAGCAGTTCTTC. Translated, it gives CATVIKAAGGLYNEQFF.

The V gene is TRBV3-1 (or the pseudogene TRBV3-2), the J gene TRBJ2-3; D is perhaps TRBD1 (5 bases). The V and J ends lost 1 base and 6 bases respectively, with 8 bases between them. The V gene's germline CDR1 is LGHDT and CDR2 YNNKEL (reference sequence). CDR3 length: 13 amino acids. The CDR3 spells CASSQGGKDTQYF. DNA of the CDR3: TGTGCCAGCAGCCAAGGGGGCAAGGATACGCAGTATTTT.

This chain links TRBV30 with TRBJ2-2; a weak D match, TRBD2 (5 bases). This CDR3 has 15 amino acids. In germline, CDR1 is GTSNPN, CDR2 SVGIG (reference sequence). Trimming took off 1 base at V and 0 bases at J, with 9 bases between the two ends. CDR3 sequence (DNA): TGTGCCTGGAGTGATGGACTGCCGAACACCGGGGAGCTGTTTTTT. Translation: CAWSDGLPNTGELFF.

The genes are TRBV6-2 or TRBV6-3 and TRBJ1-4; a possible D gene is TRBD1 (6 bases). Germline-derived CDR1 and CDR2 are MNHEY and SVGEGT. V lost 6 bases and J lost 0, with 17 bases in between. CDR3 size: 17 residues. The CDR3 is CASSLQGGGSTNEKLFF. Here the CDR3 DNA reads TGTGCCAGCAGCTTACAGGGTGGAGGATCAACTAATGAAAAACTGTTTTTT.

The chain is built from TRBV28 and TRBJ1-6, with 11 bases that match TRBD1. Trimming cost V 4 bases and J 7 bases; bases outside gene matches: 9. Germline V gene lookup returns CDR1 MDHEN and CDR2 SYDVKM. The CDR3 length is 17 residues. The CDR3: CASSSGQGEFGNSPLHF. CDR3 sequence (DNA): TGTGCCAGCAGTTCGGGACAGGGGGAGTTTGGAAATTCACCCCTCCACTTT.

The chain uses TRBV7-9 and TRBJ2-7, with 13 nucleotides matching TRBD2. Germline lookup yields CDR1 SEHNR and CDR2 FQNEAQ (reference sequence). Trimming took 4 bases from V and 12 from J; bases not matched to a gene: 6. CDR3 size: 13 residues. CDR3 sequence (DNA): TGTGCCAGCAGCTCCGGACTAGCGGGGGACCTGTACTTC. It is translated as CASSSGLAGDLYF.